The 29 T cell receptor beta chains below all came from one sample that was sequenced in a study of human T cells and chemical hapten exposure. TCRdb re-derived calls from the RACE reads in MiXCR, one entry per CDR3 protein. The data show under 100,000 distinct CDR3 sequences, with 9.5% to 14% seen just once and around 3.8% held by the top ten. Time point reported: patch test 3, about 24 weeks after DPC sensitization. As to treatment: therapeutic diphenylcyclopropenone sensitization with weekly scalp DPC. Sequencing was performed on whole blood, taken in connection with sensitization to the hapten diphenylcyclopropenone (DPC). All receptors come from a woman in her 50s with alopecia areata. Some clones in this sample may be carry-over from other donors' samples.

The sample holds many counts of this clonotype. Here the CDR3 reads CAADRGSYGYTF. The CDR3 region has the DNA TGTGCCGCGGACAGGGGAAGCTATGGCTACACCTTC. This chain uses TRBV28 with TRBJ1-2, with TRBD1 matching 9 bases. The CDR3 sequence is 12 residues long. Germline V gene lookup returns CDR1 MDHEN and CDR2 SYDVKM. J gave up 4 bases and V 11 bases, and 5 bases lay outside the gene matches.

This clonotype was counted only a few times. The V and J genes are TRBV4-1 and TRBJ2-1; D is uncertain. The germline V gene encodes CDR1 MGHRA and CDR2 YSYEKL. CDR3 length equals 15 residues. Trimming left V 4 bases short and J 4 bases short, with 14 bases between. CDR3 coding DNA: TGCGCCAGCAGCCTCCCCTCCGGCAGGTACAATGAGCAGTTCTTC. It specifies CASSLPSGRYNEQFF.

The V gene is TRBV6-4, the J gene TRBJ2-3; TRBD2 matches at 9 bases. CDR3 length: 15 residues. With V trimmed by 3 bases and J by 4 bases, 5 bases remained unmatched. CDR1 and CDR2 (germline): MRHNA, SNTAGT. CDR3 sequence reads: CASSESAGGADTQYF. In DNA form, the CDR3 reads TGTGCCAGCAGTGAGTCGGCGGGAGGGGCAGATACGCAGTATTTT.

This clonotype appeared many times. V is TRBV7-9 and J is TRBJ2-7; no firm D call. The CDR3 is 14 residues long. V lost 0 bases and J 4 bases, leaving 10 bases between the germline ends. In germline, CDR1 is SEHNR, CDR2 FQNEAQ (reference sequence). The CDR3 protein is CASSLAMEGYEQYF. The CDR3 DNA sequence: TGTGCCAGCAGCTTAGCGATGGAAGGTTACGAGCAGTACTTC.

For this clonotype: At one of its ends the junction is not consistent with the germline gene, which may arise from a read error. This chain connects TRBV29-1 to TRBJ2-7; the D is unclear. CDR1 and CDR2 from the germline V gene are SQVTM and ANQGSEA. The CDR3 covers 12 residues. CDR3 DNA sequence: TGCAGCGTTGAAGGGTTCAGGTACGAGGAGTACTTC. Its protein product is CSVEGFRYEEYF.

The J gene is TRBJ2-3, the V gene TRBV11-1; 9 nucleotides match TRBD2. Germline CDR1 is SGHAT and CDR2 is FQDESV (reference sequence). The CDR3 runs to 14 residues. J lost 6 bases, V lost 6 bases, and 7 bases had no gene match. The CDR3 nucleotides are TGTGCCAGCAGTCTCCTAGCGGGATCTGATACGCAGTATTTT. Translation: CASSLLAGSDTQYF.

The rearrangement joins TRBV2 to TRBJ2-2, with D unclear. Germline assignment: CDR1 SNHLY and CDR2 FYNNEI. The CDR3 totals 13 residues. Trimming took off 4 bases at V and 5 bases at J, with 8 bases between the two ends. Here the CDR3 reads CASSGLGTGELFF. For the CDR3, the DNA is TGTGCCAGCAGTGGCCTGGGGACCGGGGAGCTGTTTTTT.

This sequence joins TRBV7-9 and TRBJ1-1, with D perhaps TRBD1 (5 bases). This CDR3 has 14 residues. Trimming cost V 6 bases and J 2 bases, with 13 bases left between them. Germline V gene lookup returns CDR1 SEHNR and CDR2 FQNEAQ (reference sequence). CDR3 amino acids: CASSRTGPNTEAFF. The CDR3 nucleotides read TGTGCCAGCAGTCGAACAGGACCCAACACTGAAGCTTTCTTT.

The sample holds many counts of this clonotype. The chain has TRBV7-8 and TRBJ2-3, with 10 positions matching TRBD2. From germline, CDR1 is SGHVS and CDR2 FQNEAQ. After removal of 4 bases from V and 0 bases from J, the junction contained 7 bases not matched to a gene. The CDR3 extends over 17 amino acids. CDR3 residues: CASSSLGAGGSTDTQYF. The CDR3 bases are TGTGCCAGCAGCTCTCTGGGAGCGGGAGGGAGCACAGATACGCAGTATTTT.

V gene TRBV2 combines with J gene TRBJ2-2, with TRBD1 identical over 7 bases. J gave up 4 bases and V 3 bases, and 8 bases lay outside the gene matches. The CDR3 sequence is 16 residues long. Germline CDR1 SNHLY, CDR2 FYNNEI. Here the CDR3 DNA reads TGTGCCAGCAGTGATGTAGGGGGCGCGGGCACCGGGGAGCTGTTTTTT. Its translation: CASSDVGGAGTGELFF.

V is TRBV30 and J is TRBJ1-3; D is unresolved. This CDR3 region has 14 residues. Trimming took off 7 bases at V and 4 bases at J, with 17 bases between the two ends. Germline loops: CDR1 GTSNPN, CDR2 SVGIG (reference sequence). Here the CDR3 reads CASPATGVGNTIYF. CDR3 DNA: TGTGCCTCCCCCGCTACCGGGGTCGGAAACACCATATATTTT.

Ten or more counts support this clonotype. The rearrangement joins TRBV29-1 to TRBJ2-3; 7 nucleotides align to TRBD1. The CDR3 sequence is 15 residues long. Unmatched junction bases numbered 9, after V lost 4 bases and J lost 2 bases. From germline, CDR1 is SQVTM and CDR2 ANQGSEA. As DNA, the CDR3 is TGCAGCGTTGTCACCGGGACAGCCATCACAGATACGCAGTATTTT. Protein product: CSVVTGTAITDTQYF.

This chain joins TRBV18 and TRBJ1-4; D uncertain. This CDR3 has 12 residues. Germline V gene sequence: CDR1 KGHSH, CDR2 LQKENI. V was cut by 4 bases and J by 7 bases, with 7 bases left in between. The CDR3 region is CASSQSGEKLFF. CDR3 nucleotides: TGTGCCAGCTCACAGTCTGGTGAAAAACTGTTTTTT.

The genes are TRBV6-5 and TRBJ2-7; possible D gene TRBD1, 5 bases. The CDR3 has 13 amino acids. From germline, CDR1 is MNHEY and CDR2 SVGAGI. Trimming pared 6 bases from V and 0 bases from J, leaving 9 bases between. The DNA of the CDR3 is TGTGCCAGCAGGACGACAGACTCCTACGAGCAGTACTTC. Residues: CASRTTDSYEQYF.

This clonotype showed up just once. This clone may be a read error of a much larger clone one base away. The gene calls are TRBV4-1 and TRBJ1-4; D gene unclear. The CDR3 totals 15 residues. Germline V CDR1 and CDR2: MGHRA, YSYEKL. V was clipped by 4 bases and J by 3 bases, with 12 bases between them. Here the CDR3 DNA reads TGCGCCAGCAGCCGAGACCCGGACCCTAATGAAAAACTGTTTTTT. Translation gives CASSRDPDPNEKLFF.

The chain employs TRBV29-1 and TRBJ2-5; TRBD2 might be the D (7 bases). The CDR3 sequence is 15 residues long. The V end lost 0 bases, the J end lost 2 bases, and 13 bases lay between the germline ends. The germline CDR1 and CDR2 sequences are SQVTM and ANQGSEA. The CDR3 loop is CSVEDLGRGQETQYF. In DNA form, the CDR3 reads TGCAGCGTTGAAGATCTTGGGAGGGGGCAAGAGACCCAGTACTTC.

This clonotype was observed many times. The genes are TRBV27 and TRBJ2-7, with D possibly being TRBD2 (6 bases). V was cut by 7 bases and J by 4 bases, with 17 bases left in between. CDR1 and CDR2 (germline): MNHEY, SMNVEV (reference sequence). The CDR3 is 14 amino acids. The CDR3 nucleotides are TGTGCCAGCAAAGGACTATCGGGAGATTACGAGCAGTACTTC. Its protein is CASKGLSGDYEQYF.

Notes on this clonotype: This CDR3 fails to terminate in the conserved phenylalanine or tryptophan, so it likely reflects a read error. The J gene is TRBJ1-3, the V gene TRBV7-6; D is unresolved. The germline V gene has CDR1 SGHVS and CDR2 FNYEAQ. Trimming left V 5 bases short and J 2 bases short, with 10 bases between. This CDR3 comprises 14 residues. CDR3 DNA sequence: TGTGCCAGCAGCCCCCTGGCCGCTGGAAACACCATATATTTA. Its translation is CASSPLAAGNTIYL.

The chain couples TRBV7-2 to TRBJ1-2; possible D gene TRBD1, 5 bases. Trimming stripped 5 bases from V and 6 bases from J, with 16 bases between. Per germline, CDR1 SGHTA and CDR2 FQGNSA. This CDR3 is 14 amino acids long. CDR3 sequence: CASSPAVWGDGYTF. The CDR3 coding sequence is TGTGCCAGCAGCCCGGCGGTCTGGGGGGATGGCTACACCTTC.

The chain recombines TRBV28 with TRBJ2-3, with a weak D call TRBD1 (6 bases). The CDR3 runs 15 residues. The germline CDR1 and CDR2 sequences are MDHEN and SYDVKM. With 2 bases removed from V and 7 bases from J, the gap between germline ends came to 16 bases. CDR3 protein: CASSLTGQGTHTQYF. CDR3 bases: TGTGCCAGCAGTTTAACAGGGCAGGGGACACATACGCAGTATTTT. The entire variable domain, with the rest obtained from reference TRBV28 and TRBJ2-3, is as follows: DVKVTQSSRYLVKRTGEKVFLECVQDMDHENMFWYRQDPGLGLRLIYFSYDVKMKEKGDIPEGYSVSREKKERFSLILESASTNQTSMYLCASSLTGQGTHTQYFGPGTRLTVL.

This clonotype was seen ten or more times. The chain combines TRBV6-5 with TRBJ1-5; D call uncertain. Trimming stripped 0 bases from V and 4 bases from J, with 7 bases between. In germline, CDR1 is MNHEY, CDR2 SVGAGI. This CDR3 comprises 14 residues. CDR3 protein: CASSYSRSNQPQHF. The DNA for the CDR3 is TGTGCCAGCAGTTACTCGAGGTCGAATCAGCCCCAGCATTTT.

This clonotype was counted between two and nine times. The J gene is TRBJ1-1, the V gene TRBV29-1; D is unresolved. This CDR3 comprises 14 residues. V was cut by 5 bases and J by 6 bases, with 19 bases left in between. CDR1 is SQVTM and CDR2 is ANQGSEA in the germline V gene. The CDR3 DNA reads as TGCAGCGTTTCAGGCGAAGGGAGTAGCCCTGAAGCTTTCTTT. This translates into CSVSGEGSSPEAFF.

The chain couples TRBV12-3 or TRBV12-4 to TRBJ2-3; TRBD1 matches 7 bases. The CDR3 contains 15 residues. After removal of 2 bases from V and 7 bases from J, the junction contained 9 bases not matched to a gene. CDR3 nucleotides: TGTGCCAGCAGTTTAATGGACAGGACCTGGAATACGCAGTATTTT. Amino acid sequence: CASSLMDRTWNTQYF.

In this sample, this clonotype turned up many times. V usage is TRBV7-2 and J usage is TRBJ2-1, with D hard to call. This CDR3 comprises 16 residues. The ends were cut back, 1 base at V and 4 bases at J, with 14 bases in the middle. The V gene's germline CDR1 is SGHTA and CDR2 FQGNSA. The CDR3 is CASSLGSTLGYNEQFF. CDR3 nucleotide sequence: TGTGCCAGCAGCTTAGGGTCGACCTTGGGTTACAATGAGCAGTTCTTC.

This clonotype was observed a few times. The V and J genes are TRBV6-2 or TRBV6-3 and TRBJ2-1; D unresolved. This CDR3 spans 16 amino acids. Trimming removed 4 bases at V and 0 bases at J, with 13 bases between. The V gene's germline CDR1 is MNHEY and CDR2 SVGEGT. The DNA for the CDR3 is TGTGCCAGCAGTTCTCTCCTGCGCAGCTCCTACAATGAGCAGTTCTTC. This gives the protein CASSSLLRSSYNEQFF.

This clonotype was counted ten times or more. The chain couples TRBV5-1 to TRBJ2-7; D possibly uses TRBD1 or TRBD2 (5 bases each). V lost 1 base and J 1 base, leaving 9 bases between the germline ends. The CDR3 has 14 residues. Looked up from germline, CDR1 is SGHRS and CDR2 is YFSETQ. The CDR3 loop reads CASSLTGPSYEQYF. CDR3 nucleotide sequence: TGCGCCAGCAGCTTGACGGGACCTTCCTACGAGCAGTACTTC. Filled out from reference TRBV5-1 and TRBJ2-7, the complete variable domain reads KAGVTQTPRYLIKTRGQQVTLSCSPISGHRSVSWYQQTPGQGLQFLFEYFSETQRNKGNFPGRFSGRQFSNSRSEMNVSTLELGDSALYLCASSLTGPSYEQYFGPGTRLTVT.

This clonotype has at least ten counts. The rearrangement links TRBV7-2 to TRBJ2-7; 8 bases match TRBD2. V lost 6 bases, J lost 5 bases, and 9 bases stayed unmatched. Germline V gene sequence: CDR1 SGHTA, CDR2 FQGNSA. CDR3 length: 14 residues. CDR3 in amino acids: CASRRGGQSNEQYF. CDR3 in DNA: TGTGCCAGCAGACGGGGGGGGCAGTCTAACGAGCAGTACTTC.

This clonotype was counted ten times or more. V and J are TRBV24-1 and TRBJ2-2; 15 positions agree with TRBD2. CDR3 length equals 18 residues. V lost 2 bases, J lost 1 base, and 1 base stayed unmatched. Germline loops: CDR1 KGHDR, CDR2 SFDVKD. CDR3 DNA: TGTGCCACCAGTGATTGGACTAGCGGGAGGGGGAACACCGGGGAGCTGTTTTTT. It codes for CATSDWTSGRGNTGELFF.

The genes are TRBV7-2 and TRBJ2-1, with TRBD2 identical over 10 bases. Germline V lookup: CDR1 SGHTA, CDR2 FQGNSA. This CDR3 has 16 residues. The ends lost 7 bases at V and 2 bases at J; junction bases unmatched: 8. The CDR3 nucleotides are TGTGCCAGCACCCCCGGCGGGACTAGCGCCTACAATGAGCAGTTCTTC. It codes for CASTPGGTSAYNEQFF.